Shown below are 16 T cell receptor beta chains from a single sample sequenced in a study of T cell responses to AZD1222 COVID-19 vaccine. The method was immunoSEQ multiplex PCR; TCRdb's version includes in-frame clones alone and lacks a portion of them. The sample lists 120,000 or so clones, about 89% occurring once. Specimen: peripheral blood, collected on day 0 of AZD1222 vaccination. The receptor source for this set is an adult in good health.

The CDR3, as DNA: TGTGCCAGCAGCTATGACCGAGCTCCCGACACTGAAGCTTTCTTT. It is translated as CASSYDRAPDTEAFF. The rearrangement links TRBV7-3 to TRBJ1-1; D is undetermined. The V gene's germline CDR1 is SGHTA and CDR2 FQGTGA. Trimming stripped 4 bases from V and 3 bases from J, with 15 bases between. CDR3 length equals 15 residues. Full variable domain (missing parts from reference TRBV7-3 and TRBJ1-1): GAGVSQTPSNKVTEKGKYVELRCDPISGHTALYWYRQSLGQGPEFLIYFQGTGAADDSGLPNDRFFAVRPEGSVSTLKIQRTERGDSAVYLCASSYDRAPDTEAFFGQGTRLTVV.

This chain connects TRBV21-1 to TRBJ2-3; the table assigns TRBD2, which was not confirmed against the DNA. TRBV21-1 constitutes a pseudogene. There are 18 residues in the CDR3. The CDR3 region has the DNA TGTGCCAGCAGCAAATTGAGCGGGAGGGGCTATGACACAGATACGCAGTATTTT. It is translated as CASSKLSGRGYDTDTQYF.

The rearrangement joins TRBV27 to TRBJ2-7, with 7 bases fitting TRBD2. The CDR3 extends over 13 amino acids. The V segment lost 3 bases and the J segment 3 bases; nucleotides outside the gene matches: 2. Germline CDR1 reads MNHEY; CDR2 reads SMNVEV (reference sequence). This CDR3 reads CASSLRGIYEQYF. CDR3 nucleotide sequence: TGTGCCAGCAGTTTGCGGGGGATCTACGAGCAGTACTTC.

The V call is TRBV9, the J call TRBJ1-3; 8 bases line up with TRBD1. This CDR3 spans 17 amino acids. From germline, CDR1 is SGDLS and CDR2 YYNGEE. V shed 1 base and J 0 bases; nucleotides not matched to a gene: 6. The CDR3 spells CASSVQGASFSGNTIYF. CDR3 nucleotide sequence: TGTGCCAGCAGCGTACAGGGGGCATCCTTCTCTGGAAACACCATATATTTT.

This clone was seen more than once but under ten times. The chain links TRBV18 to TRBJ1-2; D uncertain. Deletions cut 2 bases from V and 4 bases from J, with 17 bases between. The CDR3 sequence is 16 residues long. Germline CDR1 and CDR2: KGHSH and LQKENI. Written as DNA, the CDR3 is TGTGCCAGCTCACCAATGAGTACGGGGTTAGGCTATGGCTACACCTTC. It specifies CASSPMSTGLGYGYTF.

The V and J genes are TRBV19 and TRBJ1-2, with D possibly matching TRBD1 (6 bases). The CDR3 runs to 13 residues. CDR1 and CDR2 (germline): LNHDA, SQIVND (reference sequence). V gave up 4 bases and J gave up 4 bases, with 10 bases separating them. CDR3 residues: CASSTDSSYGYTF. CDR3 DNA sequence: TGTGCCAGTAGTACGGACAGTTCCTATGGCTACACCTTC.

V and J are TRBV25-1 and TRBJ1-1; D gene uncertain. V was pared by 5 bases and J by 4 bases, with 8 bases between. This CDR3 has 12 residues. Germline V gene data show CDR1 as MGHDK and CDR2 as SYGVNS. CDR3 coding DNA: TGTGCCAGCAGTATAGGGAGCACTGAAGCTTTCTTT. Amino acids: CASSIGSTEAFF. Supplemented by reference TRBV25-1 and TRBJ1-1, the full variable domain reads EADIYQTPRYLVIGTGKKITLECSQTMGHDKMYWYQQDPGMELHLIHYSYGVNSTEKGDLSSESTVSRIRTEHFPLTLESARPSHTSQYLCASSIGSTEAFFGQGTRLTVV.

As DNA, the CDR3 is TGCGCCAGCAGCTTGGAGGCGAGCGAGCAGTACTTC. Translation gives CASSLEASEQYF. The chain employs TRBV5-1 and TRBJ2-7; no reliable D call. Trimming left V 0 bases short and J 6 bases short, with 7 bases between. CDR1 and CDR2 from the germline V gene are SGHRS and YFSETQ. The CDR3 totals 12 residues.

The chain links TRBV7-2 to TRBJ2-1; no clear D gene. V lost 1 base and J lost 8, with 15 bases in between. The germline gives CDR1 SGHTA, CDR2 FQGNSA. This CDR3 region has 15 residues. The DNA for the CDR3 is TGTGCCAGCAGCTTAGTGACTGGTTTTGGGCATGAGCAGTTCTTC. Residues: CASSLVTGFGHEQFF.

In its sample, this clone was seen once. This rearrangement joins TRBV7-9 to TRBJ2-7, with TRBD2 as a possible D gene (6 bases). V gave up 6 bases and J gave up 3 bases, with 15 bases separating them. This CDR3 region has 14 residues. The V gene's germline CDR1 is SEHNR and CDR2 FQNEAQ (reference sequence). The CDR3 nucleotides read TGTGCCAGCAGGCCATGGGGGGAGTACTACGAGCAGTACTTC. Its translation is CASRPWGEYYEQYF.

The chain joins TRBV24-1 to TRBJ2-7, with 9 bases that match TRBD1. Germline-derived CDR1 and CDR2 are KGHDR and SFDVKD. The CDR3 loop spans 13 amino acids. V trimming: 7 bases; J trimming: 2 bases; junction bases outside the gene matches: 2. The CDR3 region has the DNA TGTGCCACCAGCCGACAGGGGGCCTACGAGCAGTACTTC. Amino acids: CATSRQGAYEQYF.

This sequence joins TRBV28 and TRBJ1-2; D remains unclear. Trimming removed 2 bases from V and 0 bases from J, with 7 bases in between. Germline V gene data show CDR1 as MDHEN and CDR2 as SYDVKM. CDR3 length: 14 residues. The chain's CDR3 is CASSLGSPNYGYTF. CDR3 sequence (DNA): TGTGCCAGCAGTTTAGGTTCCCCTAACTATGGCTACACCTTC.

The rearrangement links TRBV9 to TRBJ2-3; 7 bases agree with TRBD1. With V trimmed by 2 bases and J by 6 bases, 6 bases remained unmatched. The CDR3 length is 14 residues. Germline V CDR1 and CDR2: SGDLS, YYNGEE. The DNA for the CDR3 is TGTGCCAGCAGCGTTCAGGGGGTGGAGGATACGCAGTATTTT. It encodes CASSVQGVEDTQYF.

V and J are TRBV24-1 and TRBJ2-5; TRBD1 matches 8 bases. Germline CDR1 KGHDR, CDR2 SFDVKD. V lost 4 bases, J lost 3 bases, and 6 bases stayed unmatched. The CDR3 runs 15 residues. The CDR3 is CATSETGTGEETQYF. CDR3 bases: TGTGCCACCAGTGAAACCGGGACAGGTGAAGAGACCCAGTACTTC.

This chain uses TRBV5-8 with TRBJ1-5; D ambiguous. The CDR3 consists of 17 residues. Trimming stripped 4 bases from V and 5 bases from J, with 22 bases between. CDR1 SGHTS and CDR2 YDEGEE come from the germline V gene. CDR3 protein: CASSPFYDVGRDQPQHF. The CDR3 bases are TGTGCCAGCAGCCCATTTTATGATGTGGGGAGGGATCAGCCCCAGCATTTT.

This rearrangement joins TRBV7-9 to TRBJ1-5; D not certain. CDR1 and CDR2 (germline): SEHNR, FQNEAQ (reference sequence). The CDR3 runs 13 residues. V was pared by 0 bases and J by 10 bases, with 10 bases between. CDR3 DNA: TGTGCCAGCAGCTTAGCCGGATTCCATCCCCAGCATTTT. Translated: CASSLAGFHPQHF.